This entry is about one TCR beta chain. Trimming cost V 3 bases and J 8 bases, with 26 bases left between them. The CDR3 totals 18 residues. Germline CDR1 is SGHNT and CDR2 is YYREEE (reference sequence). The protocol was immunoSEQ multiplex PCR, while the TCRdb copy is restricted to in-frame clones and leaves out a portion. The sample holds fewer than 85,000 clones, around four fifths seen once. The data were obtained in a study of blood T cell repertoires in COVID-19. The source of this sequence is a man aged 60-69 years with acute or convalescent COVID-19. Sequenced sample: peripheral blood. The chain recombines TRBV5-4 with TRBJ1-4, with a possible D match to TRBD1 (6 bases). CDR3 sequence reads: CASSWGGPRGLSTEKLFF. DNA of the CDR3: TGTGCCAGCAGCTGGGGGGGCCCCCGCGGCCTTAGTACGGAAAAACTGTTTTTT.